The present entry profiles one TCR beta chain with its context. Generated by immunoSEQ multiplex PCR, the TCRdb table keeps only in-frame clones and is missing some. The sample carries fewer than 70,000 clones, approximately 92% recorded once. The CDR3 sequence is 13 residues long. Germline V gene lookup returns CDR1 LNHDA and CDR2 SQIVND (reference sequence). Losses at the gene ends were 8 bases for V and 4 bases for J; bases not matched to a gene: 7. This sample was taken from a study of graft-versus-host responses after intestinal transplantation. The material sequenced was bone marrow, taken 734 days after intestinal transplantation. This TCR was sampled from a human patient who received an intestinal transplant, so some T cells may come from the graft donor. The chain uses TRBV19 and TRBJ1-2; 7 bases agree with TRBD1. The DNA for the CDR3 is TGTGCCAGTGAGGTACGGGACAGCTATGGCTACACCTTC. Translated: CASEVRDSYGYTF. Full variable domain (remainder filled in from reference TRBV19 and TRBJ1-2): DGGITQSPKYLFRKEGQNVTLSCEQNLNHDAMYWYRQDPGQGLRLIYYSQIVNDFQKGDIAEGYSVSREKKESFPLTVTSAQKNPTAFYLCASEVRDSYGYTFGSGTRLTVV.